Only a few counts were recorded for the clone carrying this T cell receptor beta chain. Its antigen remains unknown. This specimen belongs to a study of cytomegalovirus exposure and HLA in healthy donors. Study-level results: Cytomegalovirus-associated status was assigned to some 160 TCR beta chains.

J was trimmed by 6 bases and V by 3 bases; bases with no gene match: 7. CDR1 is SGHDN, CDR2 FVKESK, per germline. The CDR3 contains 15 residues. Primers: 60 Vbeta forward and 13 Jbeta reverse. The protocol was immunoSEQ multiplex PCR, while the TCRdb copy is restricted to in-frame clones and leaves out a portion. The sample has 80,000 or so clones; more than 50% are singletons. Sample: PBMCs. The TCR comes from a male donor in good health and CMV-seropositive. The chain couples TRBV14 to TRBJ1-2; 10 bases agree with TRBD1. The CDR3 DNA follows: TGTGCCAGCAGCCATACCGGGACAGGGGATAATGGCTACACCTTC. Translating it yields CASSHTGTGDNGYTF.